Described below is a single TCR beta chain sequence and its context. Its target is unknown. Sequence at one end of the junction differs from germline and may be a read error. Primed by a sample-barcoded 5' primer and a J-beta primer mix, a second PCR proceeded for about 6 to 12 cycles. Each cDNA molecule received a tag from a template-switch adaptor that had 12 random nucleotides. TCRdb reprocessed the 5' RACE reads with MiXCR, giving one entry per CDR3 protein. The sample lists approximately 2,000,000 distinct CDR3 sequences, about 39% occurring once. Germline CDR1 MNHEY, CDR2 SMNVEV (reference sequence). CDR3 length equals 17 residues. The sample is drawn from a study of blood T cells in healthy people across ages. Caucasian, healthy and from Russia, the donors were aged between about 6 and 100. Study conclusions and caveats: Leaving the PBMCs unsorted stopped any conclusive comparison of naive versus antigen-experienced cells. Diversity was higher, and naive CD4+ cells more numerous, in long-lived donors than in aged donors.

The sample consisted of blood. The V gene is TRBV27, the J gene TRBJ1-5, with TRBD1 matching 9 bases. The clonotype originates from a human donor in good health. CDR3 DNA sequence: TGTGCCAGTAGTTCAAGGACAGGGGACATGGGCAATCAGCCCCAGCATTTT. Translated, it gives CASSSRTGDMGNQPQHF.